The 12 T cell receptor beta chains given below trace back to one sample, sequenced in a study of beta chain features in type 1 diabetes. The entirety of the isolated RNA underwent reverse transcription, so expressed TCRB transcripts were sequenced. Assay: immunoSEQ multiplex PCR; the TCRdb copy retains only in-frame clones and omits some. This repertoire shows under 900,000 clones, roughly a sixth found once; its top ten account for 0.02% to 0.03%. What was sequenced was naive CD4+ T cells from blood. Receptors were obtained from a woman between 18 and 30 years old in good health.

This chain joins TRBV18 and TRBJ1-2; D not certain. V was pared by 2 bases and J by 4 bases, with 11 bases between. Germline V gene lookup returns CDR1 KGHSH and CDR2 LQKENI. CDR3 length equals 14 residues. The CDR3 DNA sequence: TGTGCCAGCTCACCAGGCCGGAACCCCTATGGCTACACCTTC. Translating it yields CASSPGRNPYGYTF. The full variable domain, with the rest looked up from reference TRBV18 and TRBJ1-2, is NAGVMQNPRHLVRRRGQEARLRCSPMKGHSHVYWYRQLPEEGLKFMVYLQKENIIDESGMPKERFSAEFPKEGPSILRIQQVVRGDSAAYFCASSPGRNPYGYTFGSGTRLTVV.

This clone was seen a few times. The chain employs TRBV15 and TRBJ2-1, with D maybe TRBD2 (6 bases). V lost 1 base and J lost 0, with 16 bases in between. Germline V lookup: CDR1 LNHNV, CDR2 YYDKDF (reference sequence). The CDR3 loop spans 18 amino acids. CDR3 amino acids: CATSRGVGAGSSYNEQFF. CDR3 DNA sequence: TGTGCCACCAGCAGAGGGGTGGGTGCGGGGAGCTCCTACAATGAGCAGTTCTTC. Full variable domain (rest looked up from reference TRBV15 and TRBJ2-1): DAMVIQNPRYQVTQFGKPVTLSCSQTLNHNVMYWYQQKSSQAPKLLFHYYDKDFNNEADTPDNFQSRRPNTSFCFLDIRSPGLGDTAMYLCATSRGVGAGSSYNEQFFGPGTRLTVL.

This clone was picked up one time. The rearrangement links TRBV6-5 to TRBJ1-2, with 10 bases aligning to TRBD1. CDR1 is MNHEY and CDR2 is SVGAGI in the germline V gene. Trimming took 10 bases from V and 3 from J; bases not matched to a gene: 5. The CDR3 spans 13 residues. The CDR3 is CAIRGTGDYGYTF. The CDR3 region has the DNA TGTGCCATCAGGGGGACAGGGGACTATGGCTACACCTTC.

The chain recombines TRBV10-1 with TRBJ2-1, with D tentatively TRBD2 (5 bases). Germline V CDR1 and CDR2: WNHNN, SYGVQD (reference sequence). V was pared by 6 bases and J by 5 bases, with 11 bases between. CDR3 size: 13 residues. CDR3 bases: TGCGCCAGCAGCGGCCTAGCCGACAATGAGCAGTTCTTC. Translation: CASSGLADNEQFF.

The chain has TRBV7-2 and TRBJ2-2; no definite D call. Between the trimmed V and J ends, which lost 3 bases and 2 bases, there was a span of 1 base. Germline assignment: CDR1 SGHTA and CDR2 FQGNSA. The CDR3 spans 12 residues. The CDR3 coding sequence is TGTGCCAGCAGCTTCAACACCGGGGAGCTGTTTTTT. Amino acid sequence: CASSFNTGELFF.

This clone was picked up a small number of times. The chain couples TRBV6-5 to TRBJ2-7; 10 positions match TRBD2. Germline lookup yields CDR1 MNHEY and CDR2 SVGAGI. The CDR3 length is 16 residues. V trimming: 4 bases; J trimming: 2 bases; junction bases outside the gene matches: 8. CDR3 sequence: CASSSSGRAYTYEQYF. In nucleotides, the CDR3 is TGTGCCAGCAGTTCGAGCGGGAGGGCCTACACCTACGAGCAGTACTTC.

This clone showed up just a few times. V is TRBV9 and J is TRBJ1-1, with 7 nucleotides matching TRBD1. The CDR3 runs 13 residues. The germline V gene has CDR1 SGDLS and CDR2 YYNGEE. The V segment lost 2 bases and the J segment 7 bases; nucleotides outside the gene matches: 5. The CDR3, as DNA: TGTGCCAGCAGCGTCCAGGGGGGTCTTGAAGCTTTCTTT. This codes for CASSVQGGLEAFF.

A remark on this clone: In the same sample, other DNA sequences code for this CDR3. The chain is built from TRBV7-2 and TRBJ2-7; TRBD2 is a possible D gene (6 bases). V was pared by 1 base and J by 0 bases, with 10 bases between. This CDR3 has 15 amino acids. The germline V gene encodes CDR1 SGHTA and CDR2 FQGNSA. Here the CDR3 DNA reads TGTGCCAGCAGCTTAGAGGCGGGAAGCTCCTACGAGCAGTACTTC. Its translation: CASSLEAGSSYEQYF.

The sample holds a few counts of this clone. In DNA form, the CDR3 reads TGTGCCAGCAGTTTCAGGAAGCTTTCCCAAAACACTGAAGCTTTCTTT. This codes for CASSFRKLSQNTEAFF. The chain links TRBV27 to TRBJ1-1; D not certain. Per germline, CDR1 MNHEY and CDR2 SMNVEV (reference sequence). V lost 3 bases and J lost 2, with 16 bases in between. The CDR3 consists of 16 residues.

This rearrangement joins TRBV18 to TRBJ2-3; D remains ambiguous. CDR3 length equals 16 residues. V gave up 2 bases and J gave up 4 bases, with 16 bases separating them. In germline, CDR1 is KGHSH, CDR2 LQKENI. The CDR3 bases are TGTGCCAGCTCACCATCTTTAAGGATGGCGGCAGATACGCAGTATTTT. It is translated as CASSPSLRMAADTQYF.

There are a few counts of this clone. This chain joins TRBV5-1 and TRBJ2-5; D might be TRBD1 or TRBD2, each matching 5 bases. Per germline, CDR1 SGHRS and CDR2 YFSETQ. The CDR3 is made up of 14 amino acids. The V and J ends lost 4 bases and 2 bases respectively, with 12 bases between them. CDR3 sequence: CASSPHGAQETQYF. The CDR3 DNA is TGCGCCAGCAGCCCCCACGGGGCTCAAGAGACCCAGTACTTC.

V and J are TRBV29-1 and TRBJ2-5; 7 nucleotides agree with TRBD1. The CDR3 has 12 amino acids. Trimming took 6 bases from V and 4 from J; bases not matched to a gene: 5. Germline V gene sequence: CDR1 SQVTM, CDR2 ANQGSEA. The CDR3 bases are TGCAGCGTGCACGAGGGGGCAGAGACCCAGTACTTC. Protein product: CSVHEGAETQYF.